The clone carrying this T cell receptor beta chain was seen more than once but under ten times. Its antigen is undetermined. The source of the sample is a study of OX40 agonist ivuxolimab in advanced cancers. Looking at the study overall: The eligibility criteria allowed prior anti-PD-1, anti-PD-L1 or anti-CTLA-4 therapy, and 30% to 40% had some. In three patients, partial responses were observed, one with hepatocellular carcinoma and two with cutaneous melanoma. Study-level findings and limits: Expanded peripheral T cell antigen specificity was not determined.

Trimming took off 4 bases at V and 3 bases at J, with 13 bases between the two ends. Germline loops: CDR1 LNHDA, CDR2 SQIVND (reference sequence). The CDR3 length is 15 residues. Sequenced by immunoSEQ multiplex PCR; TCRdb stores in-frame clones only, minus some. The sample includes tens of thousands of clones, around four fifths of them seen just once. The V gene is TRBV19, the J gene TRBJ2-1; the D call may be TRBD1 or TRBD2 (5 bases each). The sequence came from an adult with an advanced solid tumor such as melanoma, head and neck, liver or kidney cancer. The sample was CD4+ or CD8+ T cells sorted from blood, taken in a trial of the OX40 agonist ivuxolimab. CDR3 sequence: CASSNQGRVYNEQFF. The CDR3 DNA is TGTGCCAGTAGTAACCAGGGACGGGTCTACAATGAGCAGTTCTTC.